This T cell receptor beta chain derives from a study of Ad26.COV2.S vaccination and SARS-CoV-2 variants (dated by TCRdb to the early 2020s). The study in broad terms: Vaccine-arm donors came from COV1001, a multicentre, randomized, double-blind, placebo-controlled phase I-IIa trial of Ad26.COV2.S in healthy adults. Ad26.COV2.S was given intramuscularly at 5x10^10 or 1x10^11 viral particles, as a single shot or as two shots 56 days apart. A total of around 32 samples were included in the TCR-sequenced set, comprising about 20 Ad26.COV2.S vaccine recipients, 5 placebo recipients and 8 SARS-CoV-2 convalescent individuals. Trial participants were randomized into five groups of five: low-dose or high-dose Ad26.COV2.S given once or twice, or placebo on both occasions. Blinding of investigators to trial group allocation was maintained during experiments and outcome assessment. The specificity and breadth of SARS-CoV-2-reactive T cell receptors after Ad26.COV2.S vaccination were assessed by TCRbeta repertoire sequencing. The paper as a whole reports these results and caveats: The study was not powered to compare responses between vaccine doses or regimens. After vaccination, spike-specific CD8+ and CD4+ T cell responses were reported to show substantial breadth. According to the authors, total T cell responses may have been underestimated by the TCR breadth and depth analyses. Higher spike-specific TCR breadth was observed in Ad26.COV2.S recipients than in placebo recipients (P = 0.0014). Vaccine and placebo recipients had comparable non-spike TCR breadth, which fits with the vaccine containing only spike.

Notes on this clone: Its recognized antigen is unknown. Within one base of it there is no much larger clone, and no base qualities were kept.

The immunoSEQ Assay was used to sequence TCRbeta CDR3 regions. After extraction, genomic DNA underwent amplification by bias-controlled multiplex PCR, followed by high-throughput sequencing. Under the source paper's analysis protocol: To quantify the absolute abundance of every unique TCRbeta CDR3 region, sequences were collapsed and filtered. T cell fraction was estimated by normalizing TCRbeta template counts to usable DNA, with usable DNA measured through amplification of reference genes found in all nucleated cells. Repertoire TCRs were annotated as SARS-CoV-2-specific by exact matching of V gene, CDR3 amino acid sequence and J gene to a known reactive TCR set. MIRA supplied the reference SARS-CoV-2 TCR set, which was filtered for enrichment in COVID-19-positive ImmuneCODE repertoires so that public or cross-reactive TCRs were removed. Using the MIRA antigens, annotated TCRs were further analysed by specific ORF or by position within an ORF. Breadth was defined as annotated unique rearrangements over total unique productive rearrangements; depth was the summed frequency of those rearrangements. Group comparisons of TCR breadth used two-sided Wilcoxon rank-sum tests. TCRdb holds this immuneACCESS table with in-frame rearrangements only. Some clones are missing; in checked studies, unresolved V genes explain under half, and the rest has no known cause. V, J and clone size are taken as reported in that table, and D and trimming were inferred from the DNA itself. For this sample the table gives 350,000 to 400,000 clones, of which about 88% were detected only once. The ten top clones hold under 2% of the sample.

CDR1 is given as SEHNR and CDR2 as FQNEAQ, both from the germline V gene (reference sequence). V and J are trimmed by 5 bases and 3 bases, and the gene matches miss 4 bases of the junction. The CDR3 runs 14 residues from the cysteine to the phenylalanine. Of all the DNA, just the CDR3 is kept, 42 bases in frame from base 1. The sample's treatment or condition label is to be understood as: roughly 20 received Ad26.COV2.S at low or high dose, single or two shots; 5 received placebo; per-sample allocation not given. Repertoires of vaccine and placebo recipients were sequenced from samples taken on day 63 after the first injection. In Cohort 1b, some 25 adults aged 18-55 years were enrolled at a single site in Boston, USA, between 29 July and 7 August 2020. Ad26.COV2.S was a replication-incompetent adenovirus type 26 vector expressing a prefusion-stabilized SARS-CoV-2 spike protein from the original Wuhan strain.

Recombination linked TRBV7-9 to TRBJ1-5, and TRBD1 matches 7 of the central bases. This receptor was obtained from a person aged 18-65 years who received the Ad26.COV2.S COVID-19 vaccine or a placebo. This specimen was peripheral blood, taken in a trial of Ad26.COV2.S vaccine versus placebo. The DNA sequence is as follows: TGTGCCAGCAGCCCCGACAGGGTCAATCAGCCCCAGCATTTT. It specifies CASSPDRVNQPQHF. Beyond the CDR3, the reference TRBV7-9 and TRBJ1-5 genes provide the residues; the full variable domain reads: DTGVSQNPRHKITKRGQNVTFRCDPISEHNRLYWYRQTLGQGPEFLTYFQNEAQLEKSRLLSDRFSAERPKGSFSTLEIQRTEQGDSAMYLCASSPDRVNQPQHFGDGTRLSIL.